Presented here are 10 T cell receptor beta chains from one specimen sequenced in a study of blood T cell repertoires in COVID-19. Assay: immunoSEQ multiplex PCR; the TCRdb copy retains only in-frame clones and omits some. The sample contains approximately 300,000 clones, approximately 84% of which appear only once. The sample consisted of PBMCs or T cells enriched from blood (not recorded which). The receptors derive from a young woman who had recovered from COVID-19.

V gene TRBV27 combines with J gene TRBJ1-6, with 9 nucleotides matching TRBD1. J lost 7 bases, V lost 0 bases, and 10 bases had no gene match. Germline lookup yields CDR1 MNHEY and CDR2 SMNVEV (reference sequence). The CDR3 spans 18 residues. The CDR3 here is CASSLSKWGTGSNSPLHF. CDR3 coding DNA: TGTGCCAGCAGTTTATCAAAGTGGGGGACAGGGTCAAATTCACCCCTCCACTTT.

The chain couples TRBV5-4 to TRBJ1-2; D is uncertain. The CDR3 spans 16 residues. Germline CDR1 reads SGHNT; CDR2 reads YYREEE (reference sequence). The V gene lost 0 bases and the J gene lost 2 bases, with 14 bases spanning the gap. The CDR3 loop reads CASSLALGRGNYGYTF. The CDR3 DNA reads as TGTGCCAGCAGCTTGGCCCTTGGCCGGGGAAACTATGGCTACACCTTC.

The chain links TRBV9 to TRBJ1-2; TRBD1 aligns across 10 bases. The junction had 4 bases not matched to a gene; V was cut back by 3 bases and J by 2 bases. Germline V gene data show CDR1 as SGDLS and CDR2 as YYNGEE. The CDR3 length is 15 residues. The CDR3 nucleotides are TGTGCCAGCAGCGCCCGACAGGGGGCCAACTATGGCTACACCTTC. Its protein product is CASSARQGANYGYTF. The whole variable domain, remainder taken from reference TRBV9 and TRBJ1-2, is DSGVTQTPKHLITATGQRVTLRCSPRSGDLSVYWYQQSLDQGLQFLIQYYNGEERAKGNILERFSAQQFPDLHSELNLSSLELGDSALYFCASSARQGANYGYTFGSGTRLTVV.

The chain has TRBV27 and TRBJ1-4; D unresolved. The V gene lost 8 bases and the J gene lost 4 bases, with 17 bases spanning the gap. Germline assignment: CDR1 MNHEY and CDR2 SMNVEV (reference sequence). The CDR3 is 15 residues long. The CDR3 DNA sequence: TGTGCCAGCCGAGCCCAGACTAGCCGTAATGAAAAACTGTTTTTT. Its protein product is CASRAQTSRNEKLFF.

This rearrangement joins TRBV21-1 to TRBJ1-1. TRBV21-1 is labeled a pseudogene. The CDR3 is made up of 15 amino acids. CDR3 residues: CASSKVGGARTEAFF. The CDR3 coding sequence is TGTGCCAGCAGCAAAGTCGGGGGGGCGCGGACTGAAGCTTTCTTT.

This chain connects TRBV14 to TRBJ2-3; D call uncertain. Looked up from germline, CDR1 is SGHDN and CDR2 is FVKESK. V lost 4 bases, J lost 7 bases, and 6 bases lay in between. This CDR3 is built from 11 residues. For the CDR3, the DNA is TGTGCCAGCAGCCGTACTTATACGCAGTATTTT. Amino acid sequence: CASSRTYTQYF.

The chain carries TRBV5-1 and TRBJ2-5; possibly TRBD2 for D (5 bases). V lost 0 bases to trimming and J lost 5 bases, with 8 bases between them. The germline gives CDR1 SGHRS, CDR2 YFSETQ. The CDR3 is 13 amino acids. CDR3 in amino acids: CASSLGTGETQYF. The CDR3, as DNA: TGCGCCAGCAGCTTGGGCACGGGGGAGACCCAGTACTTC.

The chain combines TRBV7-9 with TRBJ2-7, with D perhaps matching TRBD2 (5 bases). Germline V gene data show CDR1 as SEHNR and CDR2 as FQNEAQ (reference sequence). CDR3 length: 14 amino acids. The germline V and J ends were trimmed by 1 base and 1 base, with 8 bases remaining between them. The CDR3 spells CASSLDGVSYEQYF. The CDR3 DNA sequence: TGTGCCAGCAGCTTAGACGGGGTTTCCTACGAGCAGTACTTC.

This clone was picked up one time. The rearrangement joins TRBV29-1 to TRBJ1-1; D might be TRBD1 (6 bases). CDR1 and CDR2 from the germline V gene are SQVTM and ANQGSEA. V was shortened by 4 bases and J by 7 bases, with 13 bases between the two germline ends. This CDR3 is built from 12 residues. The CDR3 DNA follows: TGCAGCGTTGTGAGGGGGGGGGATGAAGCTTTCTTT. Encoded protein: CSVVRGGDEAFF.

This chain uses TRBV11-2 with TRBJ1-2; no reliable D call. Per the germline V gene, CDR1 is SGHAT and CDR2 is FQNNGV. The CDR3 totals 13 residues. Trimming removed 2 bases from V and 2 bases from J, with 6 bases in between. The CDR3 region is CASSLYSNYGYTF. The DNA for the CDR3 is TGTGCCAGCAGCTTATACAGCAACTATGGCTACACCTTC.